This TCR beta chain stems from a study of blood T cells in healthy people across ages. Every donor gave approximately 10 milliliters of peripheral blood. Primed by a sample-barcoded 5' primer and a J-beta primer mix, a second PCR proceeded for 7 to 11 cycles. Each CDR3 protein gets one entry after TCRdb re-called the 5' RACE reads with MiXCR. The repertoire holds approximately 900,000 distinct CDR3 sequences, about 44% seen once, with 13% in the top ten. V gave up 5 bases and J gave up 6 bases; unmatched junction bases: 5. The germline V gene encodes CDR1 SGHVS and CDR2 FQNEAQ. This CDR3 contains 14 residues.

The V and J genes are TRBV7-8 and TRBJ2-1, with TRBD1 identical over 9 bases. This TCR derives from a man between 25 and 39 years old in good health. The sequencing input was blood. Here the CDR3 reads CASSDDRGGNEQFF. CDR3 DNA: TGTGCCAGCAGCGATGACAGGGGGGGCAATGAGCAGTTCTTC.